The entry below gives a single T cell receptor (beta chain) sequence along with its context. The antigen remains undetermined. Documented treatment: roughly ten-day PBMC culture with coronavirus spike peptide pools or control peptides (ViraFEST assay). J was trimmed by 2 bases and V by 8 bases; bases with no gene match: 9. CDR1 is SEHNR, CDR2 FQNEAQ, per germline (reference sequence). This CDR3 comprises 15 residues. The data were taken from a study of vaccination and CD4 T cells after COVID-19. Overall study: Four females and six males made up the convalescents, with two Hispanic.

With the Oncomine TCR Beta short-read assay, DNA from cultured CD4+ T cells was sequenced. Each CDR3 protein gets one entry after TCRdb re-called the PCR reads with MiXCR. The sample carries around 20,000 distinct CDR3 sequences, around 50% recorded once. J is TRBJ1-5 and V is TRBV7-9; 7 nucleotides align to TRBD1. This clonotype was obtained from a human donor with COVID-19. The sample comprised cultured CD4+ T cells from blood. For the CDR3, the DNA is TGTGCCAGCGGCCCAACAGGGGAGGGCAATCAGCCCCAGCATTTT. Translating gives CASGPTGEGNQPQHF.